What follows is one T cell receptor (beta chain) and its context. Its cognate antigen is unknown. Profiled with immunoSEQ multiplex PCR; TCRdb holds only in-frame clones, not every one. The sample carries about 73,000 clones, 78% recorded once. The sample comes from a study of vaccination effects on CD4 cells after COVID-19. Germline V gene sequence: CDR1 PRHDT, CDR2 FYEKMQ (reference sequence). The CDR3 contains 14 residues. The ends lost 5 bases at V and 2 bases at J; junction bases unmatched: 5. With the ViraFEST assay, the study expanded antigen-specific CD4+ T cells using viral peptide pools, then sequenced them. Isolation of CD4+ T cells took place after approximately ten days of culture. People in the vaccine group had not been infected with SARS-CoV-2 before, and their nucleocapsid antibodies were negative.

The receptor was isolated from a human donor who received a COVID-19 vaccine. This chain links TRBV13 with TRBJ1-2, with 7 nucleotides matching TRBD1. This sample comprised CD4+ T cells from PBMCs cultured with SARS-CoV-2 spike peptides, obtained before COVID-19 vaccination. The chain's CDR3 is CASSTLQGNYGYTF. The DNA for the CDR3 is TGTGCCAGCAGCACCCTACAGGGGAACTATGGCTACACCTTC.